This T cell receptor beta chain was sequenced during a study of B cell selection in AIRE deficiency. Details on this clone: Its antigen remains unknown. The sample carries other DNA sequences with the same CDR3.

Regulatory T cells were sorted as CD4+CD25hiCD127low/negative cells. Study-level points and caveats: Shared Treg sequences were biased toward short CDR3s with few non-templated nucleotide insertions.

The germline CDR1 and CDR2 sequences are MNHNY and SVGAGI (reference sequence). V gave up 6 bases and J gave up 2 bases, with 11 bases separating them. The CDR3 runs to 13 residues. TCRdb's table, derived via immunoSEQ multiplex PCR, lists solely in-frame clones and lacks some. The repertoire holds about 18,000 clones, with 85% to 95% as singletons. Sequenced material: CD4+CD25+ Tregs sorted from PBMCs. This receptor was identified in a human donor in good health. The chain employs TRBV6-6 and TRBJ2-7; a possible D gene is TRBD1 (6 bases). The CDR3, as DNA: TGTGCCAGCAGCCCAGGACAGCCCTACGAGCAGTACTTC. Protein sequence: CASSPGQPYEQYF.